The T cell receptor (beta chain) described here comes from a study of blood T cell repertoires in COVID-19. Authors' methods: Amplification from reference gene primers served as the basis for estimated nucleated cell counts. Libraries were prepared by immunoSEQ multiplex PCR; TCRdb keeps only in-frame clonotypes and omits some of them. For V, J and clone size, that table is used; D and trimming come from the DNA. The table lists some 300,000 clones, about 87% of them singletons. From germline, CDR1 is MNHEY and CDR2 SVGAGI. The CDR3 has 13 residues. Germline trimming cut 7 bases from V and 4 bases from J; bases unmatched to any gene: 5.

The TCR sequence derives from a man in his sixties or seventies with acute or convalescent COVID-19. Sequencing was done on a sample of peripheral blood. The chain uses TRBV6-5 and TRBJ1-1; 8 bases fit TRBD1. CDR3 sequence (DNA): TGTGCCAGCACCCTTGGACAGGGCACTGAAGCTTTCTTT. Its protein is CASTLGQGTEAFF.